One T cell receptor (beta chain) is described in this entry. As yet, its antigen is unknown. V was shortened by 7 bases and J by 1 base, with 14 bases between the two germline ends. The germline V gene encodes CDR1 LNHDA and CDR2 SQIVND (reference sequence). The CDR3 runs 15 residues. The source of the sample is a study of shared clonotypes between healthy human individuals. Study conclusions and caveats: Naive subsets typically showed greater estimated richness than memory subsets.

Method: immunoSEQ multiplex PCR; TCRdb's copy keeps in-frame clones and lacks some. This repertoire shows 100,000 to 120,000 clones, about two thirds found once; its top ten account for around 23%. Specimen: memory CD8+ T cells sorted from blood. Subset specified: CD45RO+ cells pooled with CCR7-negative TemRA cells. The sequence came from a young woman in good health. The rearrangement links TRBV19 to TRBJ2-1; tentative D call: TRBD2 (5 bases). The CDR3 DNA sequence: TGTGCCAGTATGCGAACCCGGGATTCCTACAATGAGCAGTTCTTC. Amino acid sequence: CASMRTRDSYNEQFF.